This T cell receptor (beta chain) was documented in a study of a mutant IDH1 vaccine in newly diagnosed glioma. Study background: In weeks 1, 3, 5, 7, 11, 15, 19 and 23, patients were immunized, eight times in all. Previous care, which was radiotherapy, temozolomide, or both, most often involved both. Vaccination followed radiotherapy alone by 4-6 weeks, or accompanied temozolomide cycles. Notes on the study in general: Whatever changes occurred in top peripheral T cell clonotypes seemed unrelated to pseudoprogression.

Time point indicated: week 23, last vaccination. Every vaccine dose comprised 300 ug of mutant IDH1 20-mer peptide plus topical imiquimod. CDR3 length: 15 residues. Trimming pared 0 bases from V and 5 bases from J, leaving 13 bases between. From germline, CDR1 is MNHEY and CDR2 SVGAGI. Measured with immunoSEQ multiplex PCR; TCRdb has only the in-frame clones, and not every one. The sample has just under 45,000 clones, under 95% seen once. Concerning this clone itself: What it recognizes is unknown.

The J gene is TRBJ2-5, the V gene TRBV6-5; unclear D gene. The TCR was taken from a man in his fifties with glioma. Sequenced here: PBMCs, sampled from a glioma patient whose treatment included an IDH1 peptide vaccine. The CDR3: CASSYSYKAYETQYF. The CDR3 coding sequence is TGTGCCAGCAGTTACTCGTATAAGGCCTACGAGACCCAGTACTTC.